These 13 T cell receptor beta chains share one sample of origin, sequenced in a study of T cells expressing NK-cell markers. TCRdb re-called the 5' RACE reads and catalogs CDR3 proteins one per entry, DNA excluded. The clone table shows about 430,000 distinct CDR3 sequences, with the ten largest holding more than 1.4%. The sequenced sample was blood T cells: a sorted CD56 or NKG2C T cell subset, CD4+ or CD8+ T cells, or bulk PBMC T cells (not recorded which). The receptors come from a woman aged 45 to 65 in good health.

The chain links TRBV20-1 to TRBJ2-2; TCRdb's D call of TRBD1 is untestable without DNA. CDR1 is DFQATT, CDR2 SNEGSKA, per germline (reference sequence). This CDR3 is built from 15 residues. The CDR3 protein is CSARRVGQGTGELFF.

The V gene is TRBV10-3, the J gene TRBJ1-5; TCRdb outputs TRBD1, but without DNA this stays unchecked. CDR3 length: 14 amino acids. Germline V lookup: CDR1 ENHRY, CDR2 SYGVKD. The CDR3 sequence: CAIAKTEGNQPQHF.

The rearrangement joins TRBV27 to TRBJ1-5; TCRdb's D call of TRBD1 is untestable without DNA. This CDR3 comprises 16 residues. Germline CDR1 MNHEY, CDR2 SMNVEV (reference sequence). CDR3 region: CASSQRRDRVGKPQHF.

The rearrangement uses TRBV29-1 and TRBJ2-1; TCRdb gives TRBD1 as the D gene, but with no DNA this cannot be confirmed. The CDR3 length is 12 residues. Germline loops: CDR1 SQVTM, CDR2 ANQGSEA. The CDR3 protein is CSVQWGNNEQFF.

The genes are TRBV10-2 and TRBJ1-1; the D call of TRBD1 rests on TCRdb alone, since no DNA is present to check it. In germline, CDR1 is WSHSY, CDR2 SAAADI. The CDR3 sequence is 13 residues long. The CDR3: CASSLTFQGEAFF.

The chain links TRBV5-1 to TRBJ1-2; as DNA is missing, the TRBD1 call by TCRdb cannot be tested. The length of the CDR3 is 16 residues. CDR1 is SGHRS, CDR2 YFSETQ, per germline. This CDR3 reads CASSLDAGIDLYGYTF.

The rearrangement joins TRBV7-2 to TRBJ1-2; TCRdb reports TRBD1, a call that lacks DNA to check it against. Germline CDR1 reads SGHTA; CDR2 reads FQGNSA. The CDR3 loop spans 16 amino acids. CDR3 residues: CASSLSGAGKKYGYTF.

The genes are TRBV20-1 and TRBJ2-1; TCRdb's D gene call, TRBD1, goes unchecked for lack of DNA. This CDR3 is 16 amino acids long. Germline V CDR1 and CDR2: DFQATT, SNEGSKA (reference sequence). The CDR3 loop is CSARGIGGPEYNEQFF.

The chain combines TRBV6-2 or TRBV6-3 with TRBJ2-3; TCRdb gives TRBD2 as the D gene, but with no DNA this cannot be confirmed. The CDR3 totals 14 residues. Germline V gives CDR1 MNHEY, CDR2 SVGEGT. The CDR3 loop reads CASSQLAGEETQYF.

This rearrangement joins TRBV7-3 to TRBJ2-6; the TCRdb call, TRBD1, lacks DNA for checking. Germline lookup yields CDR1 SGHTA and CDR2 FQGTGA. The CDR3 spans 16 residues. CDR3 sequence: CASSLNRVSGANVLTF.

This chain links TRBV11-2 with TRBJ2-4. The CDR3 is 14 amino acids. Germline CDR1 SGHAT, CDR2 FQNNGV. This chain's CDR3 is CASSLVGNKNIQYF.

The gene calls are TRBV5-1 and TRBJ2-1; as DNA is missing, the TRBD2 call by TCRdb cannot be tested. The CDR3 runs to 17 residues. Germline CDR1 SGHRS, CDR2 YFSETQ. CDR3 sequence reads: CASSLNRPGLRFNEQFF.

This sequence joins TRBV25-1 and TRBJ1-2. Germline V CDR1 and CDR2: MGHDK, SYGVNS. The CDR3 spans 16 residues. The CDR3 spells CASRPPSRIAGDGYTF.